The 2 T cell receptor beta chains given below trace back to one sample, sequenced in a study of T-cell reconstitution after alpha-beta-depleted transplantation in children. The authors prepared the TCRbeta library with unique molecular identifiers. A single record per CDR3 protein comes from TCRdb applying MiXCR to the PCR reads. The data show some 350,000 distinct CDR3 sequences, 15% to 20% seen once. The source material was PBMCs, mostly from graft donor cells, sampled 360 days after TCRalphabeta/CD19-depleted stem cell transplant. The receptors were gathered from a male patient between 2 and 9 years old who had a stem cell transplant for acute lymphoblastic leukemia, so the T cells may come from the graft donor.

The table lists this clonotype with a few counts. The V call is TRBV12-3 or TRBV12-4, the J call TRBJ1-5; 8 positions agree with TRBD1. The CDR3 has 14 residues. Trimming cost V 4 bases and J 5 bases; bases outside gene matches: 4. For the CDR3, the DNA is TGTGCCAGCAGTTGGACAGGGTCAGATCAGCCCCAGCATTTT. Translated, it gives CASSWTGSDQPQHF.

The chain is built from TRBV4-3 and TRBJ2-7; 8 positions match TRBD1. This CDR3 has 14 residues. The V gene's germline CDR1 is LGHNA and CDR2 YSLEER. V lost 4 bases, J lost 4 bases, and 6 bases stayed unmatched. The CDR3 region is CASSPRTGYYEQYF. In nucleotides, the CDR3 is TGCGCCAGCAGCCCACGGACAGGGTATTACGAGCAGTACTTC.